This TCR beta chain was captured by sequencing in a study of blood T cell repertoires in COVID-19. Overall study: The origin of the acute and convalescent COVID-19 samples was the United States, Italy and Spain. PBMCs, B-cell-depleted T cells, or T cells provided the cDNA or gDNA that made up the material.

Sequenced by immunoSEQ multiplex PCR; TCRdb stores in-frame clones only, minus some. This sample carries about 99,000 clones, 70% to 90% of them seen once, and the ten largest clones take 3% to 3.5%. CDR1 and CDR2 (germline): SGHNT, YENEEA. With 5 bases clipped from V and 7 bases from J, the junction kept 16 bases outside the gene matches. CDR3 length equals 18 residues. Sequenced sample: peripheral blood. The rearrangement links TRBV11-3 to TRBJ2-3; 12 bases are shared with TRBD2. The receptor comes from a man aged 45-60 years in a cohort sampled during active COVID-19. CDR3 amino acids: CASSPRRLAGGRGNTQYF. CDR3 bases: TGTGCCAGCAGCCCTAGGCGTCTAGCGGGGGGGCGAGGAAATACGCAGTATTTT. Full variable domain (remainder filled in from reference TRBV11-3 and TRBJ2-3): EAGVVQSPRYKIIEKKQPVAFWCNPISGHNTLYWYLQNLGQGPELLIRYENEEAVDDSQLPKDRFSAERLKGVDSTLKIQPAELGDSAVYLCASSPRRLAGGRGNTQYFGPGTRLTVL.